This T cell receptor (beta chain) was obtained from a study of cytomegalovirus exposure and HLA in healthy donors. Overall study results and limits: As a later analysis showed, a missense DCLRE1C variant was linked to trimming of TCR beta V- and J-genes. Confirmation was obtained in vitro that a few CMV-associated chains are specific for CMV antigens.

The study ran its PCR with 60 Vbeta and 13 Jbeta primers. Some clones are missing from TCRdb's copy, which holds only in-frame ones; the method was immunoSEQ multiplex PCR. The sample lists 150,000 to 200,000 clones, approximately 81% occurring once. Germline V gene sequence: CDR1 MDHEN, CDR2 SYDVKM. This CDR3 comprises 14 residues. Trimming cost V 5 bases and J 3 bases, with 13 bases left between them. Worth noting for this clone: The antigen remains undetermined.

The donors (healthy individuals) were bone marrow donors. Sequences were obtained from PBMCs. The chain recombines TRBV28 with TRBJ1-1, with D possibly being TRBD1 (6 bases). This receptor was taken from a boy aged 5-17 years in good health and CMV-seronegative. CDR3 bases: TGTGCCAGCAGTCATCCCGGACAGCACACTGAAGCTTTCTTT. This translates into CASSHPGQHTEAFF.